This note documents a single TCR beta chain sequence. Its antigen remains unknown. At one end, the junction sequence differs from germline, possibly due to a read error. This sample is drawn from a study of T-cell reconstitution after alpha-beta-depleted transplantation in children. Points from the study as a whole: Newly made T cells mostly supplied T-cell counts and diversity one year after transplant. The study traced high day-60 TCRbeta diversity in some patients to surviving recipient T cells and thymic progenitors. Several hundred expanded graft clones reportedly supplied alpha-beta T cells about two months after transplant.

The CDR3 runs to 12 residues. Germline assignment: CDR1 LGHNA and CDR2 YNFKEQ. During its preparation, the TCRbeta library received unique molecular identifiers. One entry per CDR3 protein, called by TCRdb with MiXCR from the PCR reads. The sample includes almost 250,000 distinct CDR3 sequences, about 26% of them seen just once. This sequence originates from a girl between 2 and 10 years old with Fanconi anemia, due to receive a stem cell transplant. The chain is built from TRBV4-2 and TRBJ2-6; D may match TRBD1 or TRBD2 (5 bases each). The sequencing here drew on PBMCs, taken before TCRalphabeta/CD19-depleted stem cell transplant. CDR3 in amino acids: CASSPGANGLTF. CDR3 nucleotide sequence: TGTGCCAGCAGCCCCGGGGCCAACGGCCTGACTTTC.